These 23 T cell receptor beta chains were sequenced from one sample in a study of control samples from healthy donors and cancer patients. This table comes from immunoSEQ multiplex PCR, and its TCRdb copy is limited to in-frame clones, with some not included. The table lists 150,000 or so clones, 90% to 95% of them singletons. The sequencing input was blood. These receptors came from a man aged 35 to 55 in good health.

The chain carries TRBV5-1 and TRBJ2-2; possibly TRBD1 for D (5 bases). Germline CDR1 is SGHRS and CDR2 is YFSETQ. The CDR3 length is 17 residues. V lost 0 bases, J lost 5 bases, and 17 bases lay in between. Written as DNA, the CDR3 is TGCGCCAGCAGCTTGGGTCTGCAGGGATCAACTACCGGGGAGCTGTTTTTT. It translates to CASSLGLQGSTTGELFF.

The rearrangement joins TRBV19 to TRBJ2-2; D not resolved. The V gene lost 1 base and the J gene lost 3 bases, with 9 bases spanning the gap. The CDR3 is made up of 15 amino acids. Looked up from germline, CDR1 is LNHDA and CDR2 is SQIVND (reference sequence). The CDR3 region is CASSIVRPYTGELFF. For the CDR3, the DNA is TGTGCCAGTAGTATAGTACGGCCTTACACCGGGGAGCTGTTTTTT.

The count of this clone is one. This sample includes further DNA sequences coding for the same CDR3. This chain connects TRBV2 to TRBJ1-4; TRBD1 matches 9 bases. V lost 4 bases and J lost 3; bases outside the gene matches: 0. CDR1 is SNHLY, CDR2 FYNNEI, per germline. CDR3 length equals 14 residues. This chain's CDR3 is CASSGQGANEKLFF. The CDR3 DNA reads TGTGCCAGCAGTGGACAGGGGGCTAATGAAAAACTGTTTTTT.

The CDR3 DNA reads as TGTGCCTGGGGACAGCAGAATTCACCCCTCCACTTT. It translates to CAWGQQNSPLHF. The J gene is TRBJ1-6, the V gene TRBV30; maybe TRBD1 (6 bases). V lost 5 bases and J 7 bases, leaving 9 bases between the germline ends. The CDR3 extends over 12 amino acids. The germline CDR1 and CDR2 sequences are GTSNPN and SVGIG (reference sequence).

The chain combines TRBV6-1 with TRBJ2-7; D unclear. Germline lookup yields CDR1 MNHNS and CDR2 SASEGT. CDR3 size: 14 residues. Trimming took 2 bases from V and 0 from J, leaving 8 bases between them. The CDR3 DNA reads TGTGCCAGCAGTGAACGACTTGCCTCCTACGAGCAGTACTTC. It codes for CASSERLASYEQYF.

A word on this clone: The sample has other DNA sequences that encode this CDR3 too. CDR3 protein: CAWSVGGNTEAFF. In DNA, the CDR3 is TGTGCCTGGAGTGTGGGGGGGAACACTGAAGCTTTCTTT. The chain links TRBV30 to TRBJ1-1, with a tentative D call TRBD1 (5 bases). There are 13 residues in the CDR3. The germline V gene has CDR1 GTSNPN and CDR2 SVGIG (reference sequence). V lost 0 bases to trimming and J lost 1 base, with 6 bases between them.

The rearrangement links TRBV15 to TRBJ1-3; no reliable D call. The V gene's germline CDR1 is LNHNV and CDR2 YYDKDF (reference sequence). V was trimmed by 2 bases and J by 0 bases, leaving 5 bases between them. This CDR3 has 14 amino acids. The CDR3 coding sequence is TGTGCCACCAGCAGACCGTACTCTGGAAACACCATATATTTT. It yields the protein CATSRPYSGNTIYF.

In the case of this clone: The sample carries other DNA sequences with the same CDR3. The chain links TRBV19 to TRBJ1-1; D not resolved. The germline CDR1 and CDR2 sequences are LNHDA and SQIVND (reference sequence). This CDR3 is built from 13 residues. V lost 2 bases and J 1 base, leaving 5 bases between the germline ends. The CDR3 reads CASSIRGNTEAFF. Here the CDR3 DNA reads TGTGCCAGTAGTATACGCGGGAACACTGAAGCTTTCTTT.

This clone was observed once. The J gene is TRBJ1-1, the V gene TRBV10-3, with unresolved D. V lost 6 bases and J 4 bases, leaving 9 bases between the germline ends. The CDR3 is 12 residues long. CDR1 is ENHRY and CDR2 is SYGVKD in the germline V gene. CDR3 nucleotide sequence: TGTGCCATCAGGGCGGAGGCCACTGAAGCTTTCTTT. Protein: CAIRAEATEAFF.

This sequence joins TRBV9 and TRBJ2-1, with TRBD1 as a possible D gene (7 bases). Trimming removed 5 bases from V and 4 bases from J, with 13 bases in between. The CDR3 is 14 amino acids. Per the germline V gene, CDR1 is SGDLS and CDR2 is YYNGEE. CDR3 sequence reads: CASSGGTDYNEQFF. DNA for the CDR3: TGTGCCAGCAGTGGGGGGACAGATTACAATGAGCAGTTCTTC. Combining the CDR3 with reference TRBV9 and TRBJ2-1 gives the whole variable domain DSGVTQTPKHLITATGQRVTLRCSPRSGDLSVYWYQQSLDQGLQFLIQYYNGEERAKGNILERFSAQQFPDLHSELNLSSLELGDSALYFCASSGGTDYNEQFFGPGTRLTVL.

V usage is TRBV19 and J usage is TRBJ1-3; 7 nucleotides align to TRBD1. Trimming removed 5 bases from V and 0 bases from J; junction bases left unmatched: 10. Looked up from germline, CDR1 is LNHDA and CDR2 is SQIVND (reference sequence). This CDR3 contains 17 residues. CDR3 region: CASSQGGGRSSGNTIYF. For the CDR3, the DNA is TGTGCCAGTAGTCAGGGGGGAGGCCGCTCCTCTGGAAACACCATATATTTT.

Only one count was recorded for this clone. The chain uses TRBV10-2 and TRBJ1-1, with 9 bases aligning to TRBD1. The J segment lost 5 bases and the V segment lost 6 bases, leaving 10 bases of the junction unmatched. This CDR3 contains 15 residues. CDR1 and CDR2 (germline): WSHSY, SAAADI. CDR3 residues: CASRGHRGRRTEAFF. The CDR3 region has the DNA TGCGCCAGCAGGGGGCACAGGGGGCGTAGAACTGAAGCTTTCTTT.

This rearrangement joins TRBV15 to TRBJ1-2; D is undetermined. Germline CDR1 is LNHNV and CDR2 is YYDKDF (reference sequence). The CDR3 is made up of 14 amino acids. V was pared by 1 base and J by 6 bases, with 12 bases between. The CDR3 protein is CATSRGLQDHGYTF. DNA for the CDR3: TGTGCCACCAGCAGAGGGCTCCAAGACCATGGCTACACCTTC.

The chain uses TRBV2 and TRBJ1-1; D is unclear. V lost 6 bases, J lost 1 base, and 9 bases lay in between. Germline lookup yields CDR1 SNHLY and CDR2 FYNNEI. The CDR3 length is 13 residues. CDR3 protein: CASSADKNTEAFF. The CDR3 DNA reads TGTGCCAGCAGCGCCGACAAGAACACTGAAGCTTTCTTT.

The chain links TRBV11-2 to TRBJ2-7; D remains ambiguous. The germline V gene has CDR1 SGHAT and CDR2 FQNNGV. The V and J ends lost 1 base and 0 bases respectively, with 7 bases between them. The CDR3 is made up of 14 amino acids. As DNA, the CDR3 is TGTGCCAGCAGCTTAGGCCCAAGCTCCTACGAGCAGTACTTC. It is translated as CASSLGPSSYEQYF.

CDR3: CASSILAGSSYNEQFF. Here the CDR3 DNA reads TGTGCCAGCAGCATTCTAGCGGGGAGCTCCTACAATGAGCAGTTCTTC. The rearrangement joins TRBV5-6 to TRBJ2-1; 9 nucleotides align to TRBD2. The V gene's germline CDR1 is SGHDT and CDR2 YYEEEE. The CDR3 has 16 residues. With 4 bases clipped from V and 0 bases from J, the junction kept 5 bases outside the gene matches.

This clone was recorded only once. The chain has TRBV6-1 and TRBJ2-1; TRBD2 matches at 10 bases. Per the germline V gene, CDR1 is MNHNS and CDR2 is SASEGT. The J segment lost 9 bases and the V segment lost 2 bases, leaving 10 bases of the junction unmatched. This CDR3 region has 16 residues. CDR3 sequence (DNA): TGTGCCAGCAGTGAATGGGCAGCGGGGGGGCCAGTTGAGCAGTTCTTC. This translates into CASSEWAAGGPVEQFF.

V and J are TRBV9 and TRBJ1-2; 7 bases align to TRBD1. The CDR3 sequence is 16 residues long. The germline gives CDR1 SGDLS, CDR2 YYNGEE. J was trimmed by 0 bases and V by 3 bases; bases with no gene match: 8. The CDR3 nucleotides read TGTGCCAGCAGCGGAGGGACAGCCACTCCTAACTATGGCTACACCTTC. Protein sequence: CASSGGTATPNYGYTF.

The chain joins TRBV11-2 to TRBJ1-1, with 8 bases aligning to TRBD1. V dropped 1 base and J dropped 5; count of bases not matched to a gene: 6. The CDR3 covers 15 residues. Per germline, CDR1 SGHAT and CDR2 FQNNGV. CDR3 amino acids: CASSLVQGARTEAFF. CDR3 DNA sequence: TGTGCCAGCAGCTTAGTTCAGGGGGCGAGGACTGAAGCTTTCTTT.

The chain uses TRBV2 and TRBJ2-3, with a possible D match to TRBD1 (6 bases). Germline CDR1 and CDR2: SNHLY and FYNNEI. This CDR3 has 15 residues. Trimming took off 4 bases at V and 8 bases at J, with 19 bases between the two ends. This chain's CDR3 is CASSGSDSLTGTQYF. CDR3 in DNA: TGTGCCAGCAGTGGGTCGGACAGTTTAACGGGTACGCAGTATTTT. The entire variable domain, with the rest obtained from reference TRBV2 and TRBJ2-3, is as follows: EPEVTQTPSHQVTQMGQEVILRCVPISNHLYFYWYRQILGQKVEFLVSFYNNEISEKSEIFDDQFSVERPDGSNFTLKIRSTKLEDSAMYFCASSGSDSLTGTQYFGPGTRLTVL.

The rearrangement joins TRBV5-6 to TRBJ1-1; 9 bases agree with TRBD1. J was trimmed by 8 bases and V by 8 bases; bases with no gene match: 7. Germline CDR1 and CDR2: SGHDT and YYEEEE. The CDR3 contains 12 residues. The CDR3 region is CASSYRGREAFF. DNA of the CDR3: TGTGCCAGTTCCTACAGGGGGCGCGAAGCTTTCTTT.

The chain couples TRBV10-2 to TRBJ1-5; unclear D gene. V lost 3 bases and J 3 bases, leaving 6 bases between the germline ends. Germline V CDR1 and CDR2: WSHSY, SAAADI. There are 13 residues in the CDR3. CDR3 in amino acids: CASSEQYNQPQHF. DNA for the CDR3: TGCGCCAGCAGTGAACAGTACAATCAGCCCCAGCATTTT.

The table lists this clone with a count of one. The chain joins TRBV12-3 or TRBV12-4 to TRBJ1-1, with no clear D. This CDR3 is 13 amino acids long. The V gene lost 5 bases and the J gene lost 1 base, with 8 bases spanning the gap. The CDR3 sequence is CASSLDGNTEAFF. The CDR3 bases are TGTGCCAGCAGTCTAGACGGGAACACTGAAGCTTTCTTT.